The following is a T cell receptor beta chain sequence with its context. Its antigen is as yet unknown. Treatment of all HIV participants took place in the United States. This sample stems from a study of long-term antiretroviral therapy in people with HIV. Trimming shortened V by 4 bases and J by 0 bases, and 4 bases separated the two germline ends. CDR1 is SGHRS and CDR2 is YFSETQ in the germline V gene. The CDR3 length is 12 residues. General study results and limits: Clones that had undergone expansion before ART dominated the repertoire at all time points. Compared with controls, HIV repertoires showed narrower CDR3 length ranges.

Survey-level resolution applied to immunoSEQ assay v3.0. The data were produced by immunoSEQ multiplex PCR, yet TCRdb's version contains in-frame clones alone and is incomplete. The sample has almost 20,000 clones; 90% are singletons. The rearrangement joins TRBV5-1 to TRBJ2-5, with no clear D. Sample: unsorted PBMCs, taken about 4.6 years before starting antiretroviral therapy. The sequence came from a woman aged 25 to 39 with HIV. The CDR3 coding sequence is TGCGCCAGCAGCCCACACCAAGAGACCCAGTACTTC. It yields the protein CASSPHQETQYF.